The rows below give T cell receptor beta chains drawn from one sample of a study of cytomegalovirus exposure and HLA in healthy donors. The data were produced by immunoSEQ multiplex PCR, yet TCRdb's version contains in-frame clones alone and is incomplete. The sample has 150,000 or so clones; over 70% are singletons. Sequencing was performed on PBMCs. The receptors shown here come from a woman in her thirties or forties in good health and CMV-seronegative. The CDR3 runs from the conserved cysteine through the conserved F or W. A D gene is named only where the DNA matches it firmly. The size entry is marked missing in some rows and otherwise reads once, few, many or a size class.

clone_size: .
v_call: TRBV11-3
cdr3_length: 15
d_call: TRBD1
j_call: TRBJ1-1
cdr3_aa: CASSSLQGLGTEAFF
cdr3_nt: TGTGCCAGCAGCTCACTACAGGGGCTGGGCACTGAAGCTTTCTTT

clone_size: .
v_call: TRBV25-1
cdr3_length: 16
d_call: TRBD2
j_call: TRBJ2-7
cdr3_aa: CASSDPSTSGRNEQYF
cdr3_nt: TGTGCCAGCAGTGATCCCTCGACTAGCGGGAGGAACGAGCAGTACTTC

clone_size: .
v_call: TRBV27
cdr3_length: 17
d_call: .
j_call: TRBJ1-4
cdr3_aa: CASSLYSWVGTNEKLFF
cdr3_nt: TGTGCCAGCAGTTTATATAGCTGGGTGGGAACTAATGAAAAACTGTTTTTT

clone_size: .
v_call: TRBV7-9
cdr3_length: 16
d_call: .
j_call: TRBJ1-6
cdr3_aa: CSSRTGGNSYNSPLHF
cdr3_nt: TGTTCCAGCAGGACCGGAGGGAACTCCTATAATTCACCCCTCCACTTT

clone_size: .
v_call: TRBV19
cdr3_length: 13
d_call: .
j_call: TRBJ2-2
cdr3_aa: CASSPKNTGELFF
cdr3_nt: TGTGCCAGTAGTCCAAAGAACACCGGGGAGCTGTTTTTT

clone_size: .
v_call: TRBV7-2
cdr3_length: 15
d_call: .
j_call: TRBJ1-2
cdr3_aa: CASSPSSGVDYGYTF
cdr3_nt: TGTGCCAGCAGCCCCTCTTCCGGGGTAGATTATGGCTACACCTTC

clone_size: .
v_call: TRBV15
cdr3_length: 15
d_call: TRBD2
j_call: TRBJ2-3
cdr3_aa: CATSKDGEGPDTQYF
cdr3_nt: TGTGCCACCAGCAAAGACGGGGAGGGTCCAGATACGCAGTATTTT

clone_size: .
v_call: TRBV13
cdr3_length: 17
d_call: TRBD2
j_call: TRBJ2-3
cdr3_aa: CASSSALAGVTTDTQYF
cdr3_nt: TGTGCCAGCAGCTCGGCACTAGCGGGGGTCACAACGGATACGCAGTATTTT

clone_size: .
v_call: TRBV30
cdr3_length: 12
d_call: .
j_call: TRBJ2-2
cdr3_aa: CAGPSPAGELFF
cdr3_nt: TGTGCCGGGCCCTCCCCTGCCGGGGAGCTGTTTTTT

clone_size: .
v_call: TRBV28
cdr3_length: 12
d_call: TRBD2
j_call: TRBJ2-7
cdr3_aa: CASSLGGYEQYF
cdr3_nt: TGTGCCAGCAGTTTGGGGGGGTACGAGCAGTACTTC

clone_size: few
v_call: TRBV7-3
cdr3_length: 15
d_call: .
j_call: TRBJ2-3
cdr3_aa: CASSLQSGVADTQYF
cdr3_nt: TGTGCCAGCAGCTTACAATCAGGGGTGGCAGATACGCAGTATTTT

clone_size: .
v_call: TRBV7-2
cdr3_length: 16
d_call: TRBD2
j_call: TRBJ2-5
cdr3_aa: CASHRATSGGEETQYF
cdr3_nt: TGTGCCAGTCACCGGGCGACTAGCGGGGGGGAAGAGACCCAGTACTTC